These 6 T cell receptor beta chains came from one sample sequenced in a study of regulatory T cells in long-lasting Graves disease. Investigators prepared the TCR beta libraries by applying iRepertoire HTBI primers and Arm-PCR of CDR3 regions. Via MiXCR, TCRdb re-called the multiplex PCR reads, giving one row per CDR3 protein. The sample holds approximately 690,000 distinct CDR3 sequences, around 30% seen once. Indicated time point: persistent/refractory GD, antithyroid drugs over 5 years with positive TRAb. The authors made the TCR library using RNA they extracted from PBMCs. Sequenced here: peripheral blood mononuclear cells (PBMCs), sampled when the disease was refractory, from a patient treated with antithyroid drugs. Receptor source: a female donor with Graves disease.

J is TRBJ1-6 and V is TRBV12-3 or TRBV12-4; D unresolved. The CDR3 length is 14 residues. V lost 7 bases and J lost 9, with 16 bases in between. This CDR3 reads CASKGEGPSSPLHF. CDR3 sequence (DNA): TGTGCCAGCAAAGGAGAGGGTCCAAGTTCACCCCTCCACTTT.

J is TRBJ1-3 and V is TRBV20-1; tentatively, D is TRBD1 (6 bases). Trimming stripped 6 bases from V and 3 bases from J, with 21 bases between. The CDR3 runs to 16 residues. Per the germline V gene, CDR1 is DFQATT and CDR2 is SNEGSKA (reference sequence). This CDR3 reads CSAEGGASHDGNTIYF. The CDR3 nucleotides are TGCAGTGCCGAGGGGGGGGCAAGCCATGATGGAAACACCATATATTTT.

The sample holds many counts of this clonotype. The J gene is TRBJ1-4, the V gene TRBV7-2, with TRBD1 as a possible D gene (5 bases). Germline V gives CDR1 SGHTA, CDR2 FQGNSA. Trimming pared 6 bases from V and 0 bases from J, leaving 11 bases between. The CDR3 runs to 15 residues. CDR3: CASSRQMTTNEKLFF. In nucleotides, the CDR3 is TGTGCCAGCAGTCGACAGATGACAACTAATGAAAAACTGTTTTTT.

This clonotype was seen more than once but under ten times. The V and J genes are TRBV10-3 and TRBJ1-2, with TRBD1 matching 8 bases. The CDR3 runs to 14 residues. The germline CDR1 and CDR2 sequences are ENHRY and SYGVKD. V shed 7 bases, J shed 1 base, and the junction held 5 bases outside the gene matches. CDR3 sequence: CAIKGTGLNYGYTF. Here the CDR3 DNA reads TGTGCCATCAAGGGGACAGGACTTAACTATGGCTACACCTTC.

CDR3 residues: CASSFPDRYGYTF. In DNA, the CDR3 is TGTGCCAGCAGTTTCCCTGATAGGTATGGCTACACCTTC. This chain links TRBV12-3 or TRBV12-4 with TRBJ1-2; D not resolved. The CDR3 extends over 13 amino acids. The V end was cut by 3 bases, the J end by 5 bases, with 10 bases between.

This clonotype appeared a few times. This rearrangement joins TRBV2 to TRBJ2-2; TRBD2 might be the D (6 bases). The CDR3 runs 14 residues. The germline CDR1 and CDR2 sequences are SNHLY and FYNNEI. V lost 8 bases, J lost 6 bases, and 16 bases lay in between. The CDR3 DNA reads as TGTGCCAGCCGACTGCTAGGGAGGTCCGGGGAGCTGTTTTTT. Encoded protein: CASRLLGRSGELFF. The variable domain in full, completed from reference TRBV2 and TRBJ2-2, reads EPEVTQTPSHQVTQMGQEVILRCVPISNHLYFYWYRQILGQKVEFLVSFYNNEISEKSEIFDDQFSVERPDGSNFTLKIRSTKLEDSAMYFCASRLLGRSGELFFGEGSRLTVL.